This T cell receptor beta chain was sequenced for a study of T-cell memory formation after mild COVID-19. TCRdb reprocessed the 5' RACE reads with MiXCR, giving one entry per CDR3 protein. Of roughly 200,000 distinct CDR3 sequences listed, roughly 17% are singletons. The CDR3 runs 18 residues. V lost 4 bases and J 2 bases, leaving 23 bases between the germline ends. The V gene's germline CDR1 is SQVTM and CDR2 ANQGSEA. Sequenced: PBMCs or a T cell subset sorted from them (not recorded which). This sequence was found in an adult woman who had mild COVID-19 (a few samples of this study predate the infection). Cell type and time point are not known. The chain uses TRBV29-1 and TRBJ2-2, with TRBD2 as a possible D gene (6 bases). The CDR3 DNA is TGCAGCGTTGTTGGCCAACGTCACCGGGACTCTAACACCGGGGAGCTGTTTTTT. It translates to CSVVGQRHRDSNTGELFF.